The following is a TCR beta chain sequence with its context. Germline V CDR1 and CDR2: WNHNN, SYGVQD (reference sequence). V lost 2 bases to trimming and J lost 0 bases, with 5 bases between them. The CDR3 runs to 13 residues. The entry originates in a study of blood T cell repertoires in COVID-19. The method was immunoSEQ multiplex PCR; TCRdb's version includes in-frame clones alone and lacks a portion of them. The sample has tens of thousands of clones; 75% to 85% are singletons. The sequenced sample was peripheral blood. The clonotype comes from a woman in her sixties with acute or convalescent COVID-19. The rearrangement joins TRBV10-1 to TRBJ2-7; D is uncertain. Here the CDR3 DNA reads TGCGCCAGCAGTGAGGCCGGCTCCTACGAGCAGTACTTC. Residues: CASSEAGSYEQYF.